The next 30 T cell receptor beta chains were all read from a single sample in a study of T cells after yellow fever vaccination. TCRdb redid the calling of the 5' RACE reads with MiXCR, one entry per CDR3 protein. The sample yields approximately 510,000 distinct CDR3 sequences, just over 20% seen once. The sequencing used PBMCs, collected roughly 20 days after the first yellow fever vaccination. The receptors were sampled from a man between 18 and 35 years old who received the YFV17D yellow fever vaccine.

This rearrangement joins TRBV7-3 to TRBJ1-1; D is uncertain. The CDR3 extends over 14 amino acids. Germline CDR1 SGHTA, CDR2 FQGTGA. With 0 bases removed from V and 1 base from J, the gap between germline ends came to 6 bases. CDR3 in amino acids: CASSLTDGNTEAFF. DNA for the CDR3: TGTGCCAGCAGCTTAACGGACGGGAACACTGAAGCTTTCTTT.

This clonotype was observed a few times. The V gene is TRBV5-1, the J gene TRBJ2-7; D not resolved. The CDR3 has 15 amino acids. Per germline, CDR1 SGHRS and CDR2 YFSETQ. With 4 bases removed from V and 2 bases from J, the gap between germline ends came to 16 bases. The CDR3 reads CASSPRPGVTYEQYF. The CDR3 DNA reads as TGCGCCAGCAGCCCGCGTCCGGGCGTCACCTACGAGCAGTACTTC.

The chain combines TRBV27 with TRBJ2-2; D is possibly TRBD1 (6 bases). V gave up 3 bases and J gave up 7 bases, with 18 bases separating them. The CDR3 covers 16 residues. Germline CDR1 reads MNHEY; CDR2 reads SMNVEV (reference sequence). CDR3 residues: CASSFILGAANGELFF. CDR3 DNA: TGTGCCAGCAGTTTTATCTTGGGGGCGGCGAACGGGGAGCTGTTTTTT.

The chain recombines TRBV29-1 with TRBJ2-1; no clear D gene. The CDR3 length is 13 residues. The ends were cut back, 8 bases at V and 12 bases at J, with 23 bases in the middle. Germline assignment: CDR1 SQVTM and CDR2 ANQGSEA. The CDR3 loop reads CSFNSVGALRQFF. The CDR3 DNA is TGCAGCTTCAACTCCGTCGGAGCGCTCAGGCAGTTCTTC.

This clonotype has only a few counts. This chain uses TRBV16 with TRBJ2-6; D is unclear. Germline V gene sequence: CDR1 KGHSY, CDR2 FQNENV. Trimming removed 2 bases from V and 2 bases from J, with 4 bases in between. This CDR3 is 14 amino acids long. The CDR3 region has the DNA TGTGCCAGCAGCCAAGCTGCTGGGGCCAACGTCCTGACTTTC. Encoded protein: CASSQAAGANVLTF. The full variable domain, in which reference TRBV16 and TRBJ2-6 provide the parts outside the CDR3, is GEEVAQTPKHLVRGEGQKAKLYCAPIKGHSYVFWYQQVLKNEFKFLISFQNENVFDETGMPKERFSAKCLPNSPCSLEIQATKLEDSAVYFCASSQAAGANVLTFGAGSRLTVL.

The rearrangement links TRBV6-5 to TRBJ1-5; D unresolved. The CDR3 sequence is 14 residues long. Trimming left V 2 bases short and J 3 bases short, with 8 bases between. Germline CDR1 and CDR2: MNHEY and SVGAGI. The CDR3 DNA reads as TGTGCCAGCAGTTACACCAGAGTCAATCAGCCCCAGCATTTT. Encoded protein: CASSYTRVNQPQHF.

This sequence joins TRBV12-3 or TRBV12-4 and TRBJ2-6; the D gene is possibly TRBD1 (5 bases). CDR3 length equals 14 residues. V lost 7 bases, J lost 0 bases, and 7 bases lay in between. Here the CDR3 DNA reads TGTGCCAGCACAGACAGCTCTGGGGCCAACGTCCTGACTTTC. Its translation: CASTDSSGANVLTF.

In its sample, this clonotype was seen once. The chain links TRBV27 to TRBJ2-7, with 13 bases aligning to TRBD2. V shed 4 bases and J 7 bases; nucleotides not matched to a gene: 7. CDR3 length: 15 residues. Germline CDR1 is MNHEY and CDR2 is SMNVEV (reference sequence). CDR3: CASSSAGTSGAEQYV. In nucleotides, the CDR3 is TGTGCCAGCAGTTCAGCCGGGACTAGCGGGGCTGAGCAGTACGTC.

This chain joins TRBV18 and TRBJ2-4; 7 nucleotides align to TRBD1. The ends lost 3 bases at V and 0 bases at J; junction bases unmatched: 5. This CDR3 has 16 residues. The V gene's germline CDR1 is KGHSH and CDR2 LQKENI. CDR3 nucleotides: TGTGCCAGCTCACCCACAGGGGCGCTAGCCAAAAACATTCAGTACTTC. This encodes CASSPTGALAKNIQYF.

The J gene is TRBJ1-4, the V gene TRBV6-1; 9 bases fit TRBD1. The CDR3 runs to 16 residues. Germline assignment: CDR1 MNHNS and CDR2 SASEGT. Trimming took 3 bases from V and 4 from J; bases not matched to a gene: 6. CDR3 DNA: TGTGCCAGCAGTGAGCTTGGGACAGGGTTTAATGAAAAACTGTTTTTT. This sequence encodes CASSELGTGFNEKLFF.

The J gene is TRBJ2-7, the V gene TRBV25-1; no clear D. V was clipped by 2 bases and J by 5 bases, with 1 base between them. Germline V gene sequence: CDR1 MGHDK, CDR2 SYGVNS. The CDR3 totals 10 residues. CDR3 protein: CASSENEQYF. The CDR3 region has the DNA TGTGCCAGCAGTGAAAACGAGCAGTACTTC.

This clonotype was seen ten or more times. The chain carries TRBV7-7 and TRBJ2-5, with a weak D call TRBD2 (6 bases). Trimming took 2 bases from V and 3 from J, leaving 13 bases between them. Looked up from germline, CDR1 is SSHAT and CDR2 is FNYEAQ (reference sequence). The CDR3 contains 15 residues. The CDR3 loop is CASSLRRGSEETQYF. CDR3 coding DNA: TGTGCCAGCAGCTTACGCCGGGGGTCCGAAGAGACCCAGTACTTC. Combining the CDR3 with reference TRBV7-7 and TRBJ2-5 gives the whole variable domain GAGVSQSPRYKVTKRGQDVTLRCDPISSHATLYWYQQALGQGPEFLTYFNYEAQPDKSGLPSDRFSAERPEGSISTLTIQRTEQRDSAMYRCASSLRRGSEETQYFGPGTRLLVL.

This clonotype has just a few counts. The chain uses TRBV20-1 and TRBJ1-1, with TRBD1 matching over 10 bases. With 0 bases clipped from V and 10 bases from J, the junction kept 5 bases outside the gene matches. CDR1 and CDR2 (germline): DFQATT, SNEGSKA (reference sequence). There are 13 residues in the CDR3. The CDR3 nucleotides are TGCAGTGCTAGAGAGACGACAGGGGGCGGAGCTTTCTTT. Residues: CSARETTGGGAFF.

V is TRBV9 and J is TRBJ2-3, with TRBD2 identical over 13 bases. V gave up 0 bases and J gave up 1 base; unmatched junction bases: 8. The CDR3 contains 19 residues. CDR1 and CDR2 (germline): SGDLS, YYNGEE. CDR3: CASSVEAGLAGFGTDTQYF. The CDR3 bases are TGTGCCAGCAGCGTAGAGGCGGGACTAGCGGGGTTCGGCACAGATACGCAGTATTTT.

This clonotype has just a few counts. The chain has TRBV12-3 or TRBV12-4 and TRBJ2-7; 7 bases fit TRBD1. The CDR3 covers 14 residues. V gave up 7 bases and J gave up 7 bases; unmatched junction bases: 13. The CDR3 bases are TGTGCCAGCACCTCGACAGGGTCCTTGGGAGAGCAGTACTTC. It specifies CASTSTGSLGEQYF.

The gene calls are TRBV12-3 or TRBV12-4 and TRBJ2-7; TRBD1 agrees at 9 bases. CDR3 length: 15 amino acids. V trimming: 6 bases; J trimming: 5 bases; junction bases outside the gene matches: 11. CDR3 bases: TGTGCCAGCAGCGTCCGGGACAGGGCCGTCCACGAGCAGTACTTC. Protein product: CASSVRDRAVHEQYF.

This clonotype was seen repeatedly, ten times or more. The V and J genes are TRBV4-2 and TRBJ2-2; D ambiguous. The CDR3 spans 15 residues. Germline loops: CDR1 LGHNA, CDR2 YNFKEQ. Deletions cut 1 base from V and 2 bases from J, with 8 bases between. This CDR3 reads CASSQASRNTGELFF. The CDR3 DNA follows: TGTGCCAGCAGCCAAGCATCCCGAAACACCGGGGAGCTGTTTTTT.

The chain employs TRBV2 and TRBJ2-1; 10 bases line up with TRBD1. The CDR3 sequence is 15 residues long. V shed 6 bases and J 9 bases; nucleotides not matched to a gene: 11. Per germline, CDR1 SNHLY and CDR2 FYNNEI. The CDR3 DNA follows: TGTGCCAGCAGCCAAGCCGGGACAGGGGTCAGTGAGCAGTTCTTC. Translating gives CASSQAGTGVSEQFF.

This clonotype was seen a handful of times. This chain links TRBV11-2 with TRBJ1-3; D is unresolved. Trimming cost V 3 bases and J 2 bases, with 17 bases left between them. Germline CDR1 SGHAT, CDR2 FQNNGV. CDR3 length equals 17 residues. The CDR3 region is CASSFLVSDSTGNTIYF. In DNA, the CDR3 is TGTGCCAGCAGCTTTTTAGTGTCCGACTCCACTGGAAACACCATATATTTT.

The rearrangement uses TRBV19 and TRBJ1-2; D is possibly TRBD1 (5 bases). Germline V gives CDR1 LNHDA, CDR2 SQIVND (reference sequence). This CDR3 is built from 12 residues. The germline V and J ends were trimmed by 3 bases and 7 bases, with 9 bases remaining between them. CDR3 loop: CASSIWDGGYTF. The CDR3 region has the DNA TGTGCCAGTAGTATTTGGGACGGTGGCTACACCTTC.

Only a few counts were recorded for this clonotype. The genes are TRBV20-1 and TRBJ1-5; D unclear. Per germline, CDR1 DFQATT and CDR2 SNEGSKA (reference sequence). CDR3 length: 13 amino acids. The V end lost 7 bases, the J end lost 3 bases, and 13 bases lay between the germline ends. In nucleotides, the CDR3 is TGCAGTGTCCTAGACGGACCCAATCAGCCCCAGCATTTT. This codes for CSVLDGPNQPQHF.

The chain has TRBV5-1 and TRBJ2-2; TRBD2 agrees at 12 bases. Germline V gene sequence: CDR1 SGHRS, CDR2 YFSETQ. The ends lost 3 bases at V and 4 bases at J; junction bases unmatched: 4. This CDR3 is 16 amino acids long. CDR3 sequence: CASSSGLAGFTGELFF. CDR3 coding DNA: TGCGCCAGCAGCTCCGGACTAGCGGGGTTCACCGGGGAGCTGTTTTTT.

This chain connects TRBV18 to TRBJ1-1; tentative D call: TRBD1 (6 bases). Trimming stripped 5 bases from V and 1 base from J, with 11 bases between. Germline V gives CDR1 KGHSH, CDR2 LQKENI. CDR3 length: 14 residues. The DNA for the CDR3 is TGTGCCAGCTCATTCGGGGGCCCGAACACTGAAGCTTTCTTT. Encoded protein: CASSFGGPNTEAFF.

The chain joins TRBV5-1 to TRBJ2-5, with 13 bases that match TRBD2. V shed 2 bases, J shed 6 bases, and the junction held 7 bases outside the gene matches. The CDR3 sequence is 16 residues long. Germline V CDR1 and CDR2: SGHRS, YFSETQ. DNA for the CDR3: TGCGCCAGCAGCTTCGAACTAGCGGGGGGGGAAAAGACCCAGTACTTC. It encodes CASSFELAGGEKTQYF. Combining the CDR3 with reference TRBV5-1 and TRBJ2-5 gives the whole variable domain KAGVTQTPRYLIKTRGQQVTLSCSPISGHRSVSWYQQTPGQGLQFLFEYFSETQRNKGNFPGRFSGRQFSNSRSEMNVSTLELGDSALYLCASSFELAGGEKTQYFGPGTRLLVL.

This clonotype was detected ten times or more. CDR3 protein: CATSRDIAASREDTQYF. The CDR3 DNA reads as TGTGCCACCAGCAGAGATATAGCGGCAAGCCGGGAAGATACGCAGTATTTT. This sequence joins TRBV15 and TRBJ2-3; a weak D match, TRBD2 (6 bases). V gave up 0 bases and J gave up 5 bases, with 18 bases separating them. This CDR3 has 17 residues. Germline-derived CDR1 and CDR2 are LNHNV and YYDKDF (reference sequence).

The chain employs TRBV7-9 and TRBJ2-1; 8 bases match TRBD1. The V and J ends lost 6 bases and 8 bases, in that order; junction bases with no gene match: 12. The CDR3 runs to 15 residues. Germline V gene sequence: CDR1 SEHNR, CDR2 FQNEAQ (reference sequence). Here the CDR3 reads CASSAGGAPGDEQFF. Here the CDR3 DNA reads TGTGCCAGCAGTGCAGGGGGCGCCCCCGGCGATGAGCAGTTCTTC. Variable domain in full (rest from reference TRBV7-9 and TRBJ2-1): DTGVSQNPRHKITKRGQNVTFRCDPISEHNRLYWYRQTLGQGPEFLTYFQNEAQLEKSRLLSDRFSAERPKGSFSTLEIQRTEQGDSAMYLCASSAGGAPGDEQFFGPGTRLTVL.

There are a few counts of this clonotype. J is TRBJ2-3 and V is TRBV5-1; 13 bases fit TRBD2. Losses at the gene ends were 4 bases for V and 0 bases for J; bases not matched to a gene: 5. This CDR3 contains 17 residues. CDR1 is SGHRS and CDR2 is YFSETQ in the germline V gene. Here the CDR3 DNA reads TGCGCCAGCAGCCTCGGGACTAGCGGGAAGAGCACAGATACGCAGTATTTT. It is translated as CASSLGTSGKSTDTQYF.

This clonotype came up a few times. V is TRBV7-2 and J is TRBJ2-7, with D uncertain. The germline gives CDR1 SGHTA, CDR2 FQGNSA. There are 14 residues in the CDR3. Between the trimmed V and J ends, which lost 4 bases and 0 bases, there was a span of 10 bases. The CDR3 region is CASSSPRSSYEQYF. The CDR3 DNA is TGTGCCAGCAGCTCTCCCCGGAGCTCCTACGAGCAGTACTTC.

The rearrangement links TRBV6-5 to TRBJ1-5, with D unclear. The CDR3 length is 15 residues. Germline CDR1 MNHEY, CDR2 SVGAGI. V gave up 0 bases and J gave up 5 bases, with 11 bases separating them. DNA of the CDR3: TGTGCCAGCAGTTACTCTCTACAATTTTATCAGCCCCAGCATTTT. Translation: CASSYSLQFYQPQHF.

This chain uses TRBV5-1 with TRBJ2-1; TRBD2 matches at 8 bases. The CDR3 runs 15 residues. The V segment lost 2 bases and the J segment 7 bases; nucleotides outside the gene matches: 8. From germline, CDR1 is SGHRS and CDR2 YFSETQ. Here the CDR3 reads CASSFSGAVKNEQFF. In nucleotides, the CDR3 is TGCGCCAGCAGCTTTAGCGGGGCCGTAAAAAATGAGCAGTTCTTC.